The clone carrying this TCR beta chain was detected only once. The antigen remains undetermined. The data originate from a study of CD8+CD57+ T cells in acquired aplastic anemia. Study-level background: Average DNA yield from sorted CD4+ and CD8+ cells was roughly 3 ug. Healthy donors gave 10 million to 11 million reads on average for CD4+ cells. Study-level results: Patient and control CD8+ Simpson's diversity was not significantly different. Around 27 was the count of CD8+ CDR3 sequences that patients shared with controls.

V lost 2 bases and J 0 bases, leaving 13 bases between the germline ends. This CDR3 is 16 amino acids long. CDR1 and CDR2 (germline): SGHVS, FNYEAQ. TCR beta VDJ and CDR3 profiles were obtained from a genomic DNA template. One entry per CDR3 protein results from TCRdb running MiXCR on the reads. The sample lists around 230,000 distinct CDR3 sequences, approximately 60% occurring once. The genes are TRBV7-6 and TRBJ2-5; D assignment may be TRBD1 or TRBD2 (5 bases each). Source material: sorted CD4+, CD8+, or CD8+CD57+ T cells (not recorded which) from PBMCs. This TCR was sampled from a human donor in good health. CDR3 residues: CASSLLAGAYQETQYF. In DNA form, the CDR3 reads TGTGCCAGCAGCTTATTGGCCGGGGCGTACCAAGAGACCCAGTACTTC.